This T cell receptor beta chain was captured in a study of early T cells in non-severe SARS-CoV-2 infection. Germline CDR1 is SQVTM and CDR2 is ANQGSEA. The CDR3 runs to 13 residues. J was trimmed by 3 bases and V by 7 bases; bases with no gene match: 5. This clonotype occurred many times. TCRdb reanalysed the 5' RACE reads using MiXCR and keeps one entry per CDR3 protein. The sample has 60,000 or so distinct CDR3 sequences; 8% to 13% are singletons. The V gene is TRBV29-1, the J gene TRBJ2-5, with 10 bases matching TRBD1. The source is an adult who was a healthcare worker with PCR-confirmed SARS-CoV-2 infection or an uninfected control (not recorded which). Sequencing was carried out using whole blood. CDR3: CSADRGGEETQYF. In nucleotides, the CDR3 is TGCAGCGCGGACAGGGGGGGTGAAGAGACCCAGTACTTC.